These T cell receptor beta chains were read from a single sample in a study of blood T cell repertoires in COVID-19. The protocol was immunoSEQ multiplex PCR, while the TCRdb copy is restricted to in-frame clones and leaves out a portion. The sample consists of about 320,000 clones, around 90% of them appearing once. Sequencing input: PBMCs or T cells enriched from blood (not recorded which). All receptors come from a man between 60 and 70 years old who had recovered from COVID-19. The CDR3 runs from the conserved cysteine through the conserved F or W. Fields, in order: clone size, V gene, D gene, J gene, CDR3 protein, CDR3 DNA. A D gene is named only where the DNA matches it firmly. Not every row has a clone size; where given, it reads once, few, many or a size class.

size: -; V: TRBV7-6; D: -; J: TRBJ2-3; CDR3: CASSRQGSYTDTQYF; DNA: TGTGCCAGCAGCCGGCAGGGGTCTTACACAGATACGCAGTATTTT
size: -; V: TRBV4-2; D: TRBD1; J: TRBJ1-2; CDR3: CASSHPGQASGYTF; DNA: TGTGCCAGCAGCCATCCGGGACAGGCTTCTGGCTACACCTTC
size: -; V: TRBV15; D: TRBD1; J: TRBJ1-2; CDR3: CATSRLPQGGNYGYTF; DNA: TGTGCCACCAGCAGATTACCACAGGGGGGGAACTATGGCTACACCTTC
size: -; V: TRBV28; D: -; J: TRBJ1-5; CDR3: CASSFWGGSNQPQHF; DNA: TGTGCCAGCAGTTTCTGGGGCGGTAGCAATCAGCCCCAGCATTTT
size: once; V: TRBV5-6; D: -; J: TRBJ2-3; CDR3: CASSLSTTTDTQYF; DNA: TGTGCCAGCAGCTTGTCAACAACCACAGATACGCAGTATTTT
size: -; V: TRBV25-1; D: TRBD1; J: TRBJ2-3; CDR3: CASSLGTVRSTQYF; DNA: TGTGCCAGCAGTCTGGGGACAGTTCGAAGTACGCAGTATTTT
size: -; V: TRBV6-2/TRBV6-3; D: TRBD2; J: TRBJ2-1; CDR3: CASRYPGLAGIREQFF; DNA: TGTGCCAGCAGGTACCCGGGGCTAGCGGGAATACGTGAGCAGTTCTTC
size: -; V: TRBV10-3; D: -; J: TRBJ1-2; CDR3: CAIREGQSGTYGYTF; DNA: TGTGCCATCAGAGAAGGACAGTCGGGCACCTATGGCTACACCTTC
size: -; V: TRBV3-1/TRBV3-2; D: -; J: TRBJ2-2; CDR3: CASSPPGQWNTGELFF; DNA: TGTGCCAGCAGCCCGCCGGGACAATGGAACACCGGGGAGCTGTTTTTT
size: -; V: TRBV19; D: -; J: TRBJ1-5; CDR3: CASSATGKGGQPQHF; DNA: TGTGCCAGTAGTGCGACAGGCAAGGGCGGTCAGCCCCAGCATTTT
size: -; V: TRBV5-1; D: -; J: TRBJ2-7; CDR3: CASSSYTGLVHEQYF; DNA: TGCGCCAGCAGCTCCTACACAGGGTTGGTCCACGAGCAGTACTTC
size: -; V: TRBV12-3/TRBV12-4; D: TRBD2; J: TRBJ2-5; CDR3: CATQWGGETQYF; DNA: TGTGCCACCCAGTGGGGGGGAGAGACCCAGTACTTC
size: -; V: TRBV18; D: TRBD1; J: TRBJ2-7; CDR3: CASSQTGQGVYEQYF; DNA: TGTGCCAGCTCACAAACGGGACAGGGAGTCTACGAGCAGTACTTC
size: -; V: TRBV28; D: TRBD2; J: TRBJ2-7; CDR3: CASSLAGATYEQYF; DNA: TGTGCCAGCAGCCTAGCGGGAGCCACCTACGAGCAGTACTTC
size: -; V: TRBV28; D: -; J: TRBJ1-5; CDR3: CASRGAGFNQPQHF; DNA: TGTGCCAGCAGAGGGGCCGGATTCAATCAGCCCCAGCATTTT
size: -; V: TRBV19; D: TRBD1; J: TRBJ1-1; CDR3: CASSLRTGIMAAFF; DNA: TGTGCCAGTAGTTTACGGACAGGGATAATGGCAGCTTTCTTT
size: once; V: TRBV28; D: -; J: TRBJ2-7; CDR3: CASSSTTPSSYEQYF; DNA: TGTGCCAGCAGTTCCACGACTCCAAGCTCCTACGAGCAGTACTTC
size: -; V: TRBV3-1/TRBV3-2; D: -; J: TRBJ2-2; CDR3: CASSQAARANTGELFF; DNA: TGTGCCAGCAGCCAAGCTGCCCGGGCGAACACCGGGGAGCTGTTTTTT
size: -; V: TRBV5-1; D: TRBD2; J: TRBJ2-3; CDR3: CASSLALAGGSDTQYF; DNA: TGCGCCAGCAGCTTGGCCCTAGCGGGAGGGTCAGATACGCAGTATTTT
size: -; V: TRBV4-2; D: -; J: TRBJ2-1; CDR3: CASSRVDNNEQFF; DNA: TGTGCCAGCAGCCGGGTGGACAACAATGAGCAGTTCTTC
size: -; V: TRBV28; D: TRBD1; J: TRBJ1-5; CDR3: CASTFSGGAVSQPQHF; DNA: TGTGCCAGCACCTTTTCAGGGGGCGCGGTGAGTCAGCCCCAGCATTTT
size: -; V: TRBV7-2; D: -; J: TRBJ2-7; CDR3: CASSLGGTYEQYF; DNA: TGTGCCAGCAGCCTGGGGGGTACCTACGAGCAGTACTTC